These 3 T cell receptor beta chains came from one sample sequenced in a study of cytomegalovirus exposure and HLA in healthy donors. PCR used 60 Vbeta primers and 13 Jbeta primers. Only in-frame clones appear in the TCRdb table, and some are missing; sequencing was by immunoSEQ multiplex PCR. The sample records approximately 170,000 clones, 78% being singletons. The material sequenced was PBMCs. All receptors come from a woman in her thirties or forties in good health and CMV-seropositive.

This chain links TRBV5-1 with TRBJ2-5, with D tentatively TRBD2 (6 bases). Trimming cost V 2 bases and J 1 base, with 12 bases left between them. Germline assignment: CDR1 SGHRS and CDR2 YFSETQ. This CDR3 comprises 15 residues. The CDR3 loop is CASSLTLAFQETQYF. DNA for the CDR3: TGCGCCAGCAGCTTAACGCTAGCGTTCCAAGAGACCCAGTACTTC. The complete variable domain, with remaining parts taken from reference TRBV5-1 and TRBJ2-5, reads KAGVTQTPRYLIKTRGQQVTLSCSPISGHRSVSWYQQTPGQGLQFLFEYFSETQRNKGNFPGRFSGRQFSNSRSEMNVSTLELGDSALYLCASSLTLAFQETQYFGPGTRLLVL.

This chain joins TRBV6-5 and TRBJ1-2; a weak D match, TRBD1 (5 bases). Trimming took off 0 bases at V and 2 bases at J, with 10 bases between the two ends. CDR3 length equals 15 residues. Per germline, CDR1 MNHEY and CDR2 SVGAGI. The CDR3 sequence: CASSYSDGGNYGYTF. The CDR3 DNA reads TGTGCCAGCAGTTACTCCGATGGGGGGAACTATGGCTACACCTTC.

CDR3 in amino acids: CASRMRTSSTYEQYF. The CDR3 DNA sequence: TGTGCCAGTAGAATGAGGACTAGTAGTACCTACGAGCAGTACTTC. The chain recombines TRBV19 with TRBJ2-7; 7 nucleotides align to TRBD2. This CDR3 region has 15 residues. Losses at the gene ends were 6 bases for V and 2 bases for J; bases not matched to a gene: 10. Germline V lookup: CDR1 LNHDA, CDR2 SQIVND (reference sequence).